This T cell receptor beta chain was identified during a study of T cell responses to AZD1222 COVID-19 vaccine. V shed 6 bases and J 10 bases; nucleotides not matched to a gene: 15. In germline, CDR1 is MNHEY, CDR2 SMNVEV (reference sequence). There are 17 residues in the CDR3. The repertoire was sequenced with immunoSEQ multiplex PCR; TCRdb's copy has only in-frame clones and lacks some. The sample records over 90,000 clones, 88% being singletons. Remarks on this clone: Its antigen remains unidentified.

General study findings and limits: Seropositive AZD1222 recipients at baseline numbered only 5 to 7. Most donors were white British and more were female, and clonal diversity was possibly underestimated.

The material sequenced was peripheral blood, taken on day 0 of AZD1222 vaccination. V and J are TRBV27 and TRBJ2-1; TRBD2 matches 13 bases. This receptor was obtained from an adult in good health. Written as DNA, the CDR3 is TGTGCCAGCAGCCTAACCCTCTGGACTAGCGGGAGTGGGGAGCAGTTCTTC. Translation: CASSLTLWTSGSGEQFF.